This TCR beta chain was sequenced in a study of blood T cell repertoires in COVID-19. CDR1 LGHNT and CDR2 FRNRAP come from the germline V gene. The CDR3 totals 14 residues. V was cut by 1 base and J by 4 bases, with 8 bases left in between. Libraries were prepared by immunoSEQ multiplex PCR; TCRdb keeps only in-frame clonotypes and omits some of them. The table includes 270,000 or so clones, roughly 84% detected once. Sequenced sample: peripheral blood. This rearrangement joins TRBV12-5 to TRBJ2-1, with TRBD1 as a possible D gene (6 bases). This TCR derives from a woman between 18 and 30 years old with acute or convalescent COVID-19. The CDR3 sequence: CASGLGTDYNEQFF. The CDR3 DNA sequence: TGTGCTAGTGGTTTGGGGACAGATTACAATGAGCAGTTCTTC. The full variable domain, rest sourced from reference TRBV12-5 and TRBJ2-1, is DARVTQTPRHKVTEMGQEVTMRCQPILGHNTVFWYRQTMMQGLELLAYFRNRAPLDDSGMPKDRFSAEMPDATLATLKIQPSEPRDSAVYFCASGLGTDYNEQFFGPGTRLTVL.